A selection of T cell receptor beta chains follows, all from one sample in a study of shared clonotypes between healthy human individuals. Profiling relied on immunoSEQ multiplex PCR, and the TCRdb table lists in-frame clones only, not all of them. The sample shows roughly 2.5 million clones, around 90% of them seen only once. The source material was naive CD4+ T cells sorted from blood. These receptors originate from a man aged 18 to 29 in good health. Each CDR3 is given with its conserved first and last residue. Not all rows give a size; the values are once, few, many and, for expanded clones, a class.

j_gene: TRBJ2-5
abundance: -
v_gene: TRBV9
CDR3aa: CASSLGLAGGQETQYF

j_gene: TRBJ2-3
abundance: -
v_gene: TRBV10-3
CDR3aa: CAISTPPGTQYF

j_gene: TRBJ2-7
abundance: -
v_gene: TRBV6-6
CDR3aa: CASSDPGTSSYEQYF

j_gene: TRBJ1-3
abundance: -
v_gene: TRBV21-1
CDR3aa: CASSAIGSDRVFGNTIYF

j_gene: TRBJ1-2
abundance: -
v_gene: TRBV18
CDR3aa: CASSPASLINYGYTF

j_gene: TRBJ1-1
abundance: once
v_gene: TRBV10-1
CDR3aa: CASSDRFSGTEAFF

j_gene: TRBJ1-5
abundance: -
v_gene: TRBV7-9
CDR3aa: CASSPNSNQPQHF

j_gene: TRBJ2-7
abundance: -
v_gene: TRBV27
CDR3aa: CASSSPGQGVYEQYF

j_gene: TRBJ1-5
abundance: -
v_gene: TRBV2
CDR3aa: CASSRTDNQPQHF

j_gene: TRBJ2-3
abundance: -
v_gene: TRBV18
CDR3aa: CASSPDGRTSTDTQYF

j_gene: TRBJ1-1
abundance: -
v_gene: TRBV4-2
CDR3aa: CASSHDLRTGFGNTEAFF

j_gene: TRBJ1-1
abundance: -
v_gene: TRBV7-9
CDR3aa: CASSLGGASNTEAFF

j_gene: TRBJ2-7
abundance: -
v_gene: TRBV30
CDR3aa: CAGDGGPYEQYF

j_gene: TRBJ1-3
abundance: -
v_gene: TRBV25-1
CDR3aa: CASSDLPGGGGSGNTIYF

j_gene: TRBJ2-1
abundance: -
v_gene: TRBV6-5
CDR3aa: CASSYLAGGEEQFF

j_gene: TRBJ1-1
abundance: -
v_gene: TRBV5-4
CDR3aa: CASSRGQVQAEAFF

j_gene: TRBJ1-5
abundance: -
v_gene: TRBV19
CDR3aa: CASSIDRGQPQHF

j_gene: TRBJ2-5
abundance: -
v_gene: TRBV15
CDR3aa: CATSRSPRTEVSETQYF

j_gene: TRBJ2-5
abundance: -
v_gene: TRBV18
CDR3aa: CASSPTTGQETQYF

j_gene: TRBJ2-1
abundance: -
v_gene: TRBV19
CDR3aa: CASSIALNNEQFF

j_gene: -
abundance: -
v_gene: TRBV18
CDR3aa: CASSQGYYEQYF

j_gene: TRBJ1-5
abundance: -
v_gene: TRBV19
CDR3aa: CASSIRAGRLTGNQPQHF

j_gene: TRBJ1-1
abundance: -
v_gene: TRBV10-3
CDR3aa: CAISDRSESREAFF

j_gene: TRBJ2-5
abundance: -
v_gene: TRBV27
CDR3aa: CASSKWDGAYRETQYF

j_gene: TRBJ2-2
abundance: -
v_gene: TRBV5-1
CDR3aa: CASSSEGAGTGELFF

j_gene: TRBJ2-5
abundance: -
v_gene: TRBV11-2
CDR3aa: CASSVLIRQGPQETQYF

j_gene: TRBJ1-4
abundance: -
v_gene: TRBV28
CDR3aa: CASSPSLGTENEKLFF

j_gene: TRBJ1-2
abundance: -
v_gene: TRBV10-3
CDR3aa: CAIRYSGDGGYTF

j_gene: TRBJ1-4
abundance: -
v_gene: TRBV6-1
CDR3aa: CASSAGETNEKLFF

j_gene: TRBJ1-1
abundance: once
v_gene: TRBV6-1
CDR3aa: CASMRGFGNTEAFF

j_gene: TRBJ1-2
abundance: -
v_gene: TRBV18
CDR3aa: CASSPLGEGNYGYTF

j_gene: TRBJ2-1
abundance: -
v_gene: TRBV29-1
CDR3aa: CSAAADPSSYNEQFF

j_gene: TRBJ2-7
abundance: -
v_gene: TRBV5-4
CDR3aa: CASSTRDRWREQYF

j_gene: TRBJ2-1
abundance: once
v_gene: TRBV18
CDR3aa: CASSPTAPYNEQFF

j_gene: TRBJ1-1
abundance: -
v_gene: TRBV10-3
CDR3aa: CAISESAGLGEAFF

j_gene: TRBJ2-7
abundance: -
v_gene: TRBV18
CDR3aa: CASSPRVGQPGNEQYF